The entry below describes one TCR beta chain. This clone occurred once. What this receptor recognizes is not known. One base away there is no much larger clone; base qualities are not given. This record belongs to a study of blood T cell repertoires in COVID-19 (dated by TCRdb to 2020 to 2022). Regarding the research as a whole: The collaborator samples originated in the United States, Italy and Spain and spanned the acute and convalescent phases of COVID-19. The dataset comprised deeply sampled blood TCRbeta repertoires from subjects exposed to, actively infected with, or recovered from COVID-19. The samples were drawn from the first 160 participants of the ongoing ImmuneRACE study and from roughly 1,300 subjects provided by 6 global collaborators. The prospective study material was composed of cDNA or gDNA derived from T cells, B-cell-depleted T cells, or PBMCs. The sample metadata nearly always contained a de-identified subject ID, COVID-19 status, age in years and sex. Where available, HLA class I and class II types were obtained from metadata supplied by the sample provider rather than from assay-based typing. The repertoires were made available in a free public database intended to serve as a resource for research on the immune response to SARS-CoV-2. Findings and caveats that apply to the study as a whole: Clinical and demographic metadata were provided uncurated, with the amount varying by source and participant.

The CDR3 sequence holds 16 residues, the cysteine and phenylalanine included. Kept here is only the CDR3 DNA, which spans 48 bases and is read in frame from base 1. Relative to germline, V is missing 4 bases and J is missing 4 bases, with 13 bases of the junction outside any gene match. The germline V gene (reference sequence) specifies SGHNT as CDR1 and YYREEE as CDR2. TCRbeta CDR3 regions were amplified from genomic DNA by means of the immunoSEQ Assay, a bias-controlled multiplex PCR. Per the original workflow: The number of nucleated cells in each sample was estimated by amplification of reference gene primers within the assay. To quantify the absolute abundance of each unique TCRbeta CDR3 rearrangement, sequence reads were collapsed and filtered. For each sample, productive Simpson clonality was calculated as the square root of Simpson's diversity index over productive rearrangements. Not all clones reach the TCRdb copy of this immuneACCESS table, which keeps in-frame sequences only. Checked studies attribute under half of the gap to unresolved V genes and leave the rest unexplained. V, J and clone size are those of that table, while D and trimming were read from the DNA. The sample records some 500,000 clones, approximately 88% of which are singletons. The ten largest make up 7.5% to 9.5% of the sample.

One collaborating source in Seattle enrolled patients during active infection and followed them longitudinally through the course of disease. Collaborating institutions collected whole blood in K2EDTA tubes following their own protocols. For TCRbeta analysis, collaborators shipped samples as frozen whole blood, isolated PBMCs, or DNA extracted from either of those sample types. The clonotype comes from a woman aged 45-60 years with COVID-19, enrolled during active disease. Sequencing was performed on peripheral blood. The rearrangement combines TRBV5-4 with TRBJ1-1; TRBD1 fits 7 bases in the junction. The CDR3 here reads CASSLRPGGYGTEAFF. The sequenced DNA: TGTGCCAGCAGCCTCCGGCCAGGGGGGTATGGCACTGAAGCTTTCTTT.